This TCR beta chain appears in the sequencing data of a study of a mutant IDH1 vaccine in newly diagnosed glioma. Turning to the study itself: Eight vaccinations reached patients in weeks 1, 3, 5, 7, 11, 15, 19 and 23.

Study-level findings and limits: Among all patients, vaccine-induced immune responses occurred in around 95%.

TCRdb's table, derived via immunoSEQ multiplex PCR, lists solely in-frame clones and lacks some. This table has 40,000 to 55,000 clones, around 78% appearing once. With regard to this clone: The antigen remains undetermined.

CDR1 is PRHDT and CDR2 is FYEKMQ in the germline V gene (reference sequence). V was pared by 2 bases and J by 2 bases, with 3 bases of the junction left unmatched. This CDR3 comprises 14 residues. Regarding time point: week 5, during vaccination. Each dose delivered 300 ug of mutant IDH1 20-mer peptide subcutaneously with imiquimod. The sequences come from PBMCs, collected from a glioma patient whose treatment included an IDH1 peptide vaccine. The J gene is TRBJ2-7, the V gene TRBV13; TRBD2 matches 7 bases. The receptor comes from a man aged 50 to 60 with glioma. The CDR3 reads CASSLTGTTYEQYF. The CDR3 DNA follows: TGTGCCAGCAGCTTAACCGGGACTACCTACGAGCAGTACTTC.